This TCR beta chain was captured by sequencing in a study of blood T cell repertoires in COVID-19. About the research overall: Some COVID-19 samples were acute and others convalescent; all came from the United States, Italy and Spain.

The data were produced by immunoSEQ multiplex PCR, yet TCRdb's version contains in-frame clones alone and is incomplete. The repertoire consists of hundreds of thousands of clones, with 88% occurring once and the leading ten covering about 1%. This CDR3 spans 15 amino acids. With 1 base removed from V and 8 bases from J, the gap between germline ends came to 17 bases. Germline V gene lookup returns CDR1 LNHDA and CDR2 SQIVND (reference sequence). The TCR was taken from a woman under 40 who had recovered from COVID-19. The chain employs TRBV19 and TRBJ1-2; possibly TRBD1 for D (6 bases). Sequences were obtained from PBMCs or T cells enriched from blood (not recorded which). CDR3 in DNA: TGTGCCAGTAGTATAGGTCAGGGGCCGGGACGAGGCTACACCTTC. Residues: CASSIGQGPGRGYTF.